The 21 T cell receptor beta chains presented below share a single source sample, sequenced in a study of technical replicates of blood from several donors. Sequencing used immunoSEQ multiplex PCR; TCRdb keeps in-frame clones, though not all of them. The table includes more than 90,000 clones, about 94% detected once. What was sequenced was T cells isolated from PBMCs. All receptors derive from a human donor in good health.

The rearrangement uses TRBV4-1 and TRBJ2-6, with a weak D call TRBD1 (5 bases). Trimming removed 3 bases from V and 0 bases from J, with 9 bases in between. CDR1 is MGHRA and CDR2 is YSYEKL in the germline V gene. This CDR3 comprises 16 residues. CDR3 nucleotide sequence: TGCGCCAGCAGCCAGCCCAGGGACTCTGGGGCCAACGTCCTGACTTTC. Translating gives CASSQPRDSGANVLTF.

The gene calls are TRBV10-1 and TRBJ2-1; maybe TRBD2 (6 bases). The V end lost 4 bases, the J end lost 3 bases, and 10 bases lay between the germline ends. The CDR3 sequence is 14 residues long. Germline CDR1 reads WNHNN; CDR2 reads SYGVQD (reference sequence). DNA for the CDR3: TGCGCCAGCAGTGGTGCGGGAAGCTACAATGAGCAGTTCTTC. Translation: CASSGAGSYNEQFF.

The genes are TRBV19 and TRBJ1-1; 7 bases match TRBD1. Per germline, CDR1 LNHDA and CDR2 SQIVND (reference sequence). The J segment lost 5 bases and the V segment lost 6 bases, leaving 12 bases of the junction unmatched. The CDR3 loop spans 15 amino acids. This CDR3 reads CASRFRYRGGTEAFF. Here the CDR3 DNA reads TGTGCCAGTAGGTTCCGCTACAGGGGTGGAACTGAAGCTTTCTTT.

V is TRBV14 and J is TRBJ1-3; D is undetermined. The CDR3 runs to 17 residues. Germline V CDR1 and CDR2: SGHDN, FVKESK. V lost 2 bases and J 4 bases, leaving 18 bases between the germline ends. The CDR3 spells CASSQLDWRPMGNTIYF. The DNA of the CDR3 is TGTGCCAGCAGCCAACTGGATTGGCGGCCAATGGGAAACACCATATATTTT.

The V call is TRBV7-6, the J call TRBJ1-1, with a weak D call TRBD1 (6 bases). Germline assignment: CDR1 SGHVS and CDR2 FNYEAQ. Deletions cut 1 base from V and 5 bases from J, with 8 bases between. This CDR3 has 13 amino acids. The CDR3 sequence is CASSLGGGTEAFF. CDR3 sequence (DNA): TGTGCCAGCAGCTTAGGAGGGGGAACTGAAGCTTTCTTT.

The CDR3, as DNA: TGTGCCATCAGTGAGTCGATGATGGGACTAGCGGACCACTACGAGCAGTACTTC. Encoded protein: CAISESMMGLADHYEQYF. The chain links TRBV10-3 to TRBJ2-7, with 11 bases fitting TRBD2. Trimming removed 0 bases from V and 3 bases from J; junction bases left unmatched: 10. This CDR3 comprises 18 residues. In germline, CDR1 is ENHRY, CDR2 SYGVKD.

The V gene is TRBV5-1, the J gene TRBJ1-6; no clear D. Deletions cut 0 bases from V and 10 bases from J, with 17 bases between. Germline values: CDR1 SGHRS, CDR2 YFSETQ. This CDR3 has 16 amino acids. CDR3 nucleotide sequence: TGCGCCAGCAGCTTGGTTGGGAGTCGATTCGGGTCACCCCTCCACTTT. This encodes CASSLVGSRFGSPLHF.

The chain employs TRBV28 and TRBJ2-7, with a tentative D call TRBD1 (5 bases). This CDR3 has 12 amino acids. In germline, CDR1 is MDHEN, CDR2 SYDVKM. V gave up 2 bases and J gave up 5 bases, with 7 bases separating them. CDR3 in amino acids: CASSLKGHEQYF. The DNA for the CDR3 is TGTGCCAGCAGTTTAAAGGGGCACGAGCAGTACTTC.

V and J are TRBV18 and TRBJ2-7, with 7 positions matching TRBD2. The length of the CDR3 is 14 residues. V lost 6 bases to trimming and J lost 0 bases; unmatched junction nucleotides: 5. Germline values: CDR1 KGHSH, CDR2 LQKENI. The CDR3 loop is CASSYSGYSYEQYF. CDR3 nucleotides: TGTGCCAGCTCTTATAGCGGGTACTCCTACGAGCAGTACTTC.

The chain recombines TRBV7-9 with TRBJ1-1; the D gene is possibly TRBD1 (6 bases). The germline V gene encodes CDR1 SEHNR and CDR2 FQNEAQ (reference sequence). The CDR3 length is 15 residues. Trimming took 4 bases from V and 1 from J, leaving 13 bases between them. The CDR3: CASSSRGRGNTEAFF. The CDR3 nucleotides are TGTGCCAGCAGCTCCCGGGGCAGGGGGAACACTGAAGCTTTCTTT.

The chain couples TRBV6-1 to TRBJ2-7, with 10 bases matching TRBD2. The CDR3 totals 15 residues. CDR1 is MNHNS, CDR2 SASEGT, per germline. The V gene end was trimmed by 2 bases and the J gene end by 5 bases; junction bases not matched to a gene: 6. CDR3 in amino acids: CASSETASGSHEQYF. The CDR3 nucleotides read TGTGCCAGCAGTGAAACGGCTAGCGGGAGCCACGAGCAGTACTTC.

The genes are TRBV28 and TRBJ2-7, with 7 bases that match TRBD1. V was clipped by 4 bases and J by 3 bases; unmatched bases: 21. Germline CDR1 MDHEN, CDR2 SYDVKM. The CDR3 sequence is 19 residues long. This CDR3 is CASSSDSTRQGPRGYEQYF. The CDR3 region has the DNA TGTGCCAGCAGTTCCGACTCGACGAGACAGGGCCCACGAGGCTACGAGCAGTACTTC.

The rearrangement joins TRBV18 to TRBJ1-2, with D hard to call. Germline V CDR1 and CDR2: KGHSH, LQKENI. Between the trimmed V and J ends, which lost 0 bases and 5 bases, there was a span of 13 bases. This CDR3 region has 15 residues. The DNA of the CDR3 is TGTGCCAGCTCACCACCAGCCCCTGAGCCATATGGCTACACCTTC. Residues: CASSPPAPEPYGYTF. The full variable domain, in which reference TRBV18 and TRBJ1-2 provide the parts outside the CDR3, is NAGVMQNPRHLVRRRGQEARLRCSPMKGHSHVYWYRQLPEEGLKFMVYLQKENIIDESGMPKERFSAEFPKEGPSILRIQQVVRGDSAAYFCASSPPAPEPYGYTFGSGTRLTVV.

This clone is a singleton in its sample. The rearrangement links TRBV30 to TRBJ1-1; D is undetermined. Trimming left V 4 bases short and J 6 bases short, with 3 bases between. The germline gives CDR1 GTSNPN, CDR2 SVGIG (reference sequence). This CDR3 is 9 amino acids long. The CDR3 coding sequence is TGTGCCTGGACGGCTGAAGCTTTCTTT. Translating gives CAWTAEAFF.

The J gene is TRBJ1-2, the V gene TRBV29-1; 7 bases agree with TRBD1. The CDR3 is 15 amino acids. V lost 3 bases and J lost 4; bases outside the gene matches: 11. Germline values: CDR1 SQVTM, CDR2 ANQGSEA. CDR3 sequence (DNA): TGCAGCGTTGAGGGGGGACAGAACCTAATCTATGGCTACACCTTC. It is translated as CSVEGGQNLIYGYTF.

This rearrangement joins TRBV4-1 to TRBJ2-5; perhaps TRBD2 as D (7 bases). Germline V gene data show CDR1 as MGHRA and CDR2 as YSYEKL. Trimming took off 1 base at V and 1 base at J, with 13 bases between the two ends. The CDR3 consists of 16 residues. The CDR3 is CASSQGEGEGQETQYF. CDR3 sequence (DNA): TGCGCCAGCAGCCAAGGGGAGGGGGAGGGCCAAGAGACCCAGTACTTC.

The chain has TRBV19 and TRBJ2-7, with D tentatively TRBD1 (6 bases). This CDR3 is built from 14 residues. The germline V gene has CDR1 LNHDA and CDR2 SQIVND (reference sequence). V was clipped by 4 bases and J by 3 bases, with 13 bases between them. The CDR3 protein is CASSSRDTDYEQYF. The CDR3 bases are TGTGCCAGTAGTAGCCGGGACACGGACTACGAGCAGTACTTC.

The chain combines TRBV5-1 with TRBJ1-1; D might be TRBD1 (5 bases). Trimming cost V 4 bases and J 9 bases, with 16 bases left between them. CDR1 SGHRS and CDR2 YFSETQ come from the germline V gene. This CDR3 has 13 amino acids. In DNA form, the CDR3 reads TGCGCCAGCAGCCCCGGTGGGGGGAGCAAAGCTTTCTTT. Protein product: CASSPGGGSKAFF.

The chain joins TRBV5-4 to TRBJ2-7, with 9 positions matching TRBD2. V lost 1 base, J lost 2 bases, and 1 base stayed unmatched. The CDR3 consists of 14 residues. Germline V gene data show CDR1 as SGHNT and CDR2 as YYREEE (reference sequence). Here the CDR3 reads CASSLSGRTYEQYF. The CDR3 region has the DNA TGTGCCAGCAGCTTGAGCGGGAGGACCTACGAGCAGTACTTC.

The chain employs TRBV7-8 and TRBJ2-4, with TRBD1 identical over 7 bases. Germline values: CDR1 SGHVS, CDR2 FQNEAQ. This CDR3 has 20 amino acids. After removal of 5 bases from V and 0 bases from J, the junction contained 19 bases not matched to a gene. DNA for the CDR3: TGTGCCAGCAGCCCCACCCGGGACAGCGGTGTAGTACTAGCCAAAAACATTCAGTACTTC. Translated, it gives CASSPTRDSGVVLAKNIQYF.

The chain employs TRBV10-3 and TRBJ1-1; D remains ambiguous. V was shortened by 10 bases and J by 4 bases, with 16 bases between the two germline ends. Germline assignment: CDR1 ENHRY and CDR2 SYGVKD. The CDR3 is made up of 13 amino acids. CDR3 DNA: TGTGCCACCCTAACTTCCCCGAGCACTGAAGCTTTCTTT. Protein product: CATLTSPSTEAFF.